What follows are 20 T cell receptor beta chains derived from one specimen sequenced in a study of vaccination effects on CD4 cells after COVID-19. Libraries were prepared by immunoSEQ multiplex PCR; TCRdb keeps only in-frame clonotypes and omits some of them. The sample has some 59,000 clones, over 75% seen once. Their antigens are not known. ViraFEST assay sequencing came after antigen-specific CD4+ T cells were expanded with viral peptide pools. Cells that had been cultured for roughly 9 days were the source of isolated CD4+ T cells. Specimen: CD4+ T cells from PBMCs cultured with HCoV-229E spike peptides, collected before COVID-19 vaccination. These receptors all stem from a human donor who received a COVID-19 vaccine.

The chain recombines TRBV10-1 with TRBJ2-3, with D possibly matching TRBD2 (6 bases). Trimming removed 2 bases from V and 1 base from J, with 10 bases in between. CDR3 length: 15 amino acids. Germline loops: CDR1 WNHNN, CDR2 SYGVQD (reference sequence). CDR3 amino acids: CASSEMPSGTDTQYF. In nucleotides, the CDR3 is TGCGCCAGCAGTGAGATGCCTAGCGGCACAGATACGCAGTATTTT.

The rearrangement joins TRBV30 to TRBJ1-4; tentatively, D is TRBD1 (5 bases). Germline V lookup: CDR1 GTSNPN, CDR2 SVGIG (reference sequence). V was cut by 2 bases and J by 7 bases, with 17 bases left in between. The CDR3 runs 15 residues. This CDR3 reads CAWSRRAYGGEKLFF. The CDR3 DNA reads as TGTGCCTGGAGTCGCCGGGCCTACGGGGGTGAAAAACTGTTTTTT.

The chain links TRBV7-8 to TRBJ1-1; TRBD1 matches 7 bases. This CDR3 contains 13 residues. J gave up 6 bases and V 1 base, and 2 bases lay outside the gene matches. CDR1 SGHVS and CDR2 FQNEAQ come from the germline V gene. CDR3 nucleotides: TGTGCCAGCAGCTTAGTAGGGGGCGCTGAAGCTTTCTTT. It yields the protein CASSLVGGAEAFF.

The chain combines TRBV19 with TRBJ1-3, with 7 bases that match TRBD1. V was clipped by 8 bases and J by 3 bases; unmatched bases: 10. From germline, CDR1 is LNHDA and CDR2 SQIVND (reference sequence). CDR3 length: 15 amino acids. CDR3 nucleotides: TGTGCCAGTGGAAGAGGAGGGGGCGGTGGAAACACCATATATTTT. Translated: CASGRGGGGGNTIYF.

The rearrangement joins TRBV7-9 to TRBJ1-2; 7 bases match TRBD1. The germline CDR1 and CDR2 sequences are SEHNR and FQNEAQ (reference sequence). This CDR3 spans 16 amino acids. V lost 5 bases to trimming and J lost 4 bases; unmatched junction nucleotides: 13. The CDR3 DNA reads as TGTGCCAGCAGCCGGGAAGGGGGCGCCGGGGGCTATGGCTACACCTTC. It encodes CASSREGGAGGYGYTF. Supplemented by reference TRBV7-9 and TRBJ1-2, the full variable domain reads DTGVSQNPRHKITKRGQNVTFRCDPISEHNRLYWYRQTLGQGPEFLTYFQNEAQLEKSRLLSDRFSAERPKGSFSTLEIQRTEQGDSAMYLCASSREGGAGGYGYTFGSGTRLTVV.

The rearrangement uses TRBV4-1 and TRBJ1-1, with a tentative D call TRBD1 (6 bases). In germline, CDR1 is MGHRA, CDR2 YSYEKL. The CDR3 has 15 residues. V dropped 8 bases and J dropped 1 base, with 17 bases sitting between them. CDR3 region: CASHRGGRENTEAFF. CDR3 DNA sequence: TGCGCCAGCCATAGGGGGGGGCGGGAGAACACTGAAGCTTTCTTT.

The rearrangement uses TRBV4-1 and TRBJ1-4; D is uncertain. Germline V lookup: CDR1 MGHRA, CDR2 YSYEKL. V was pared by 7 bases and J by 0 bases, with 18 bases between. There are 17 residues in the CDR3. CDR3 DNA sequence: TGCGCCAGCACCTCTAGAGGAAGCACCACAACTAATGAAAAACTGTTTTTT. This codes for CASTSRGSTTTNEKLFF.

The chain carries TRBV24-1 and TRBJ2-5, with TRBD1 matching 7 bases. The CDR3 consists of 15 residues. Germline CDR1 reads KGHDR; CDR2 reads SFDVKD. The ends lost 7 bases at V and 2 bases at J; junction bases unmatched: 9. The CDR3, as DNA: TGTGCCACCAGCGAGACCCGGGACAGTCAAGAGACCCAGTACTTC. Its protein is CATSETRDSQETQYF.

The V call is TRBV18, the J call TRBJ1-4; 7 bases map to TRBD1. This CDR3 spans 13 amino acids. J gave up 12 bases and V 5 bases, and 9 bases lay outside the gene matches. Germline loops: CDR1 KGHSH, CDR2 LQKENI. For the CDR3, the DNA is TGTGCCAGCTCATCCTCTGCAGGGGGGCAACTGTTTTTT. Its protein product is CASSSSAGGQLFF.

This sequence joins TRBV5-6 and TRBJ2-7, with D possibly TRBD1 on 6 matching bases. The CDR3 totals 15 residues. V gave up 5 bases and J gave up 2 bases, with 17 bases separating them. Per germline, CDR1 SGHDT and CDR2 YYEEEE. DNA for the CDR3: TGTGCCAGCAGGGTTCGCCGGGACACCACCTACGAGCAGTACGTC. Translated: CASRVRRDTTYEQYV.

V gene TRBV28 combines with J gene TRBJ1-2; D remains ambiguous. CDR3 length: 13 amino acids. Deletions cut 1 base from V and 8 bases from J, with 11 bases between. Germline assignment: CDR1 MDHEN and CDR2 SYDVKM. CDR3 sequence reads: CASSLSVPGGYTF. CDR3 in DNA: TGTGCCAGCAGTTTATCGGTTCCAGGCGGCTACACCTTC.

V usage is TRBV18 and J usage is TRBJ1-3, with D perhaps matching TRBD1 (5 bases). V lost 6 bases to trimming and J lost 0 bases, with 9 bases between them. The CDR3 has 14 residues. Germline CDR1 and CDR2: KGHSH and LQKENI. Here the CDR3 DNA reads TGTGCCAGCTCCGACAGAAACTCTGGAAACACCATATATTTT. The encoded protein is CASSDRNSGNTIYF.

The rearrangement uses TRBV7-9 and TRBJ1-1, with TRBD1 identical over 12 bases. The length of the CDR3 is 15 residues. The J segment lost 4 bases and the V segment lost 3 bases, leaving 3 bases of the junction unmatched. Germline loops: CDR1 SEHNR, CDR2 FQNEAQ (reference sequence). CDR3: CASSLGQGAATEAFF. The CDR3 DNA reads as TGTGCCAGCAGCTTGGGACAGGGGGCAGCCACTGAAGCTTTCTTT.

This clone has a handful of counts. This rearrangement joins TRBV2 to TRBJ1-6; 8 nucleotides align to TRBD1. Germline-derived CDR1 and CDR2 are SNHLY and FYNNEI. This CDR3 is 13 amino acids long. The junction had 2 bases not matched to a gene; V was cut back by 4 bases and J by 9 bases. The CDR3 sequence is CASSVQGASPLHF. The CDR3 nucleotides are TGTGCCAGCAGTGTCCAGGGGGCTTCACCCCTCCACTTT.

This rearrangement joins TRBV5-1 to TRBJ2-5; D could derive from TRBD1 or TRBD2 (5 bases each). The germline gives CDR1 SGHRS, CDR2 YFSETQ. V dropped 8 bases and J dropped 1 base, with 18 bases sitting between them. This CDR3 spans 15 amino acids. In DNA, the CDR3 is TGCGCCAGTAGTCTGCCCGGGACCACCCAAGAGACCCAGTACTTC. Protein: CASSLPGTTQETQYF.

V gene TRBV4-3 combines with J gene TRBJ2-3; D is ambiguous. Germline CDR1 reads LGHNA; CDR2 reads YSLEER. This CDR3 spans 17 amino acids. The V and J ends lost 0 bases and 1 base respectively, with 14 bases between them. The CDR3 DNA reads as TGCGCCAGCAGCCAAGATATAAGCTCGTGGGGCACAGATACGCAGTATTTT. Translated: CASSQDISSWGTDTQYF.

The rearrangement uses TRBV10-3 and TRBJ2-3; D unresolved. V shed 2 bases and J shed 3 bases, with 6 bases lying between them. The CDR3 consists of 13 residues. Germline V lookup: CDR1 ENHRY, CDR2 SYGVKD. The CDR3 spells CAISEDSTDTQYF. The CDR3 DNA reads TGTGCCATCAGTGAGGATAGTACAGATACGCAGTATTTT.

Written as DNA, the CDR3 is TGTGCCAGCAGCTCATTAACGAATATGAACACTGAAGCTTTCTTT. Protein product: CASSSLTNMNTEAFF. The chain carries TRBV5-6 and TRBJ1-1; no firm D call. Looked up from germline, CDR1 is SGHDT and CDR2 is YYEEEE. This CDR3 has 15 residues. Trimming took off 3 bases at V and 0 bases at J, with 12 bases between the two ends.

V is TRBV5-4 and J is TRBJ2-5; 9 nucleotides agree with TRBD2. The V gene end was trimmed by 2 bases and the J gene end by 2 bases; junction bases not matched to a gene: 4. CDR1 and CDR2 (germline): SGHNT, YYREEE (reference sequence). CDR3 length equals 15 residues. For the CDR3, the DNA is TGTGCCAGCAGCTTACTGACTAGCGGACAAGAGACCCAGTACTTC. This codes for CASSLLTSGQETQYF.

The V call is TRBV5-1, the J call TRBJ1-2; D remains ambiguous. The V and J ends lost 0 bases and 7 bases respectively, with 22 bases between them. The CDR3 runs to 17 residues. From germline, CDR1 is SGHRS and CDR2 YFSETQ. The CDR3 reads CASSLDGSPHPRGGYTF. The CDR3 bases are TGCGCCAGCAGCTTGGACGGTTCTCCCCATCCCCGCGGTGGCTACACCTTC.